The 6 T cell receptor beta chains listed next were all sequenced from one sample in a study of liver allograft versus peripheral blood T cells. For the study at large: The authors compared T cell receptor repertoires in transplanted livers with recipients' peripheral blood repertoires.

TCRdb used MiXCR to reprocess the reads, holding one entry per CDR3 protein. The table records roughly 9,200 distinct CDR3 sequences, 25% to 30% of them present only once. The source of these receptors is a human patient who had a liver transplant. The graft donor may have given rise to some T cells.

This clonotype was seen ten or more times. The chain employs TRBV30 and TRBJ1-5, with D perhaps matching TRBD1 (6 bases). This CDR3 has 13 residues. The germline gives CDR1 GTSNPN, CDR2 SVGIG (reference sequence). V lost 0 bases and J 8 bases, leaving 11 bases between the germline ends. The CDR3 region has the DNA TGTGCCTGGAGTGTGCGGGGGCCGGAGCCCCAGCATTTT. Translating gives CAWSVRGPEPQHF.

This clonotype is termed medium-sized. V is TRBV19 and J is TRBJ1-2, with D uncertain. Germline V gene sequence: CDR1 LNHDA, CDR2 SQIVND (reference sequence). The CDR3 contains 14 residues. The V gene lost 6 bases and the J gene lost 3 bases, with 14 bases spanning the gap. The DNA of the CDR3 is TGTGCCAGTAGGACGCAAATCGGATACTATGGCTACACCTTC. This translates into CASRTQIGYYGYTF.

This clonotype rates as medium-sized (0.01 to 0.1%). The chain uses TRBV9 and TRBJ1-4; D perhaps matches TRBD1 (5 bases). The CDR3 extends over 15 amino acids. Germline V gene data show CDR1 as SGDLS and CDR2 as YYNGEE. V lost 3 bases and J 6 bases, leaving 15 bases between the germline ends. CDR3 region: CASSERVGADEKLFF. The CDR3 nucleotides are TGTGCCAGCAGCGAGAGGGTAGGGGCTGATGAAAAACTGTTTTTT.

J is TRBJ2-7 and V is TRBV30; D may be TRBD1 (6 bases). V dropped 8 bases and J dropped 2 bases, with 16 bases sitting between them. The V gene's germline CDR1 is GTSNPN and CDR2 SVGIG (reference sequence). CDR3 length: 13 amino acids. This CDR3 reads CAGWRGQTYEQYF. The CDR3 bases are TGTGCCGGGTGGCGCGGACAGACCTACGAGCAGTACTTC. Supplemented by reference TRBV30 and TRBJ2-7, the full variable domain reads SQTIHQWPATLVQPVGSPLSLECTVEGTSNPNLYWYRQAAGRGLQLLFYSVGIGQISSEVPQNLSASRPQDRQFILSSKKLLLSDSGFYLCAGWRGQTYEQYFGPGTRLTVT.

This clonotype was observed a few times. The chain joins TRBV9 to TRBJ2-1, with D unclear. Per the germline V gene, CDR1 is SGDLS and CDR2 is YYNGEE. This CDR3 is built from 12 residues. Trimming removed 0 bases at V and 9 bases at J, with 7 bases between. CDR3 bases: TGTGCCAGCAGCGTAGGGTCGGGTGAGCAGTTCTTC. The encoded protein is CASSVGSGEQFF.

The gene calls are TRBV20-1 and TRBJ2-4; TRBD1 matches 10 bases. Germline CDR1 DFQATT, CDR2 SNEGSKA (reference sequence). The CDR3 has 20 amino acids. Trimming removed 1 base from V and 0 bases from J; junction bases left unmatched: 15. The CDR3 nucleotides read TGCAGTGCTAGAGTTAATGACAGGGGGCCTTTATACCTAGCCAAAAACATTCAGTACTTC. It encodes CSARVNDRGPLYLAKNIQYF.